The 20 T cell receptor beta chains listed next were all sequenced from one sample in a study of cytomegalovirus exposure and HLA in healthy donors. In the PCR, 60 Vbeta and 13 Jbeta primers were used. Method: immunoSEQ multiplex PCR; TCRdb's copy keeps in-frame clones and lacks some. This table has roughly 170,000 clones, roughly 80% appearing once. The sequenced material came from PBMCs. These receptors were obtained from a woman aged 18-29 years in good health and CMV-seronegative.

The rearrangement joins TRBV10-2 to TRBJ2-3; the match to TRBD1 covers 9 bases. This CDR3 is built from 14 residues. With 8 bases clipped from V and 2 bases from J, the junction kept 5 bases outside the gene matches. CDR1 is WSHSY, CDR2 SAAADI, per germline. The CDR3 DNA reads as TGCGCCAGCTACAGGGACAGGGCCACAGATACGCAGTATTTT. It translates to CASYRDRATDTQYF.

This sequence joins TRBV19 and TRBJ2-7, with TRBD2 identical over 9 bases. Germline CDR1 reads LNHDA; CDR2 reads SQIVND (reference sequence). V was clipped by 7 bases and J by 0 bases; unmatched bases: 4. This CDR3 region has 14 residues. CDR3 in amino acids: CASTQREASYEQYF. The CDR3 coding sequence is TGTGCCAGTACTCAGCGGGAGGCCTCCTACGAGCAGTACTTC.

The rearrangement links TRBV7-3 to TRBJ2-1; 7 bases are shared with TRBD2. CDR3 length: 15 residues. Germline CDR1 reads SGHTA; CDR2 reads FQGTGA. Germline trimming cut 1 base from V and 7 bases from J; bases unmatched to any gene: 7. CDR3 loop: CASSLRAGFGNEQFF. The CDR3 nucleotides are TGTGCCAGCAGCTTAAGAGCGGGATTCGGGAATGAGCAGTTCTTC.

The chain links TRBV25-1 to TRBJ2-1; 7 bases are a match to TRBD2. This CDR3 contains 16 residues. Germline-derived CDR1 and CDR2 are MGHDK and SYGVNS. V lost 5 bases and J lost 0; bases outside the gene matches: 7. In DNA form, the CDR3 reads TGTGCCAGCAGTCCCTTAGCGGGTCTCTCCTACAATGAGCAGTTCTTC. This codes for CASSPLAGLSYNEQFF.

In its sample, this clone was seen a few times. The chain links TRBV16 to TRBJ1-1; a possible D gene is TRBD1 (6 bases). The CDR3 spans 12 residues. Germline CDR1 reads KGHSY; CDR2 reads FQNENV. V was shortened by 4 bases and J by 11 bases, with 14 bases between the two germline ends. CDR3 DNA: TGTGCCAGCAGCCTAAACAGGGTCGATGCTTTCTTT. It yields the protein CASSLNRVDAFF.

The rearrangement links TRBV7-9 to TRBJ2-1, with TRBD2 matching 10 bases. CDR1 and CDR2 (germline): SEHNR, FQNEAQ (reference sequence). The CDR3 has 16 residues. Trimming at V came to 0 bases and at J to 6 bases, leaving 5 bases not matched to a gene. CDR3 region: CASSLATSGPFNEQFF. Written as DNA, the CDR3 is TGTGCCAGCAGCTTAGCGACTAGCGGGCCCTTCAATGAGCAGTTCTTC. Full variable domain (rest looked up from reference TRBV7-9 and TRBJ2-1): DTGVSQNPRHKITKRGQNVTFRCDPISEHNRLYWYRQTLGQGPEFLTYFQNEAQLEKSRLLSDRFSAERPKGSFSTLEIQRTEQGDSAMYLCASSLATSGPFNEQFFGPGTRLTVL.

This clone was observed a handful of times. The rearrangement joins TRBV4-3 to TRBJ2-4, with 8 bases that match TRBD1. Germline loops: CDR1 LGHNA, CDR2 YSLEER. V lost 0 bases, J lost 6 bases, and 1 base stayed unmatched. There are 14 residues in the CDR3. Here the CDR3 reads CASSQDGQGNIQYF. The CDR3 nucleotides read TGCGCCAGCAGCCAAGACGGACAGGGAAACATTCAGTACTTC.

This clone appeared a few times. This sequence joins TRBV28 and TRBJ1-2, with 9 nucleotides matching TRBD1. The germline CDR1 and CDR2 sequences are MDHEN and SYDVKM. The trim removed 5 bases at V and 6 bases at J, leaving 4 bases unmatched. This CDR3 contains 13 residues. This chain's CDR3 is CASSPQGANGYTF. Here the CDR3 DNA reads TGTGCCAGCAGTCCACAGGGGGCGAATGGCTACACCTTC.

The chain joins TRBV19 to TRBJ2-7; tentative D call: TRBD2 (6 bases). The CDR3 has 13 residues. The germline CDR1 and CDR2 sequences are LNHDA and SQIVND (reference sequence). Trimming shortened V by 3 bases and J by 4 bases, and 10 bases separated the two germline ends. CDR3 loop: CASSMVTSYEQYF. CDR3 nucleotides: TGTGCCAGTAGTATGGTGACTAGTTACGAGCAGTACTTC.

The V and J genes are TRBV10-2 and TRBJ2-7; 7 nucleotides align to TRBD2. The CDR3 runs to 14 residues. Germline V gene data show CDR1 as WSHSY and CDR2 as SAAADI. Germline trimming cut 7 bases from V and 3 bases from J; bases unmatched to any gene: 9. The CDR3 DNA is TGCGCCAGCACGGGCGCTAGCGGCGGCTACGAGCAGTACTTC. It codes for CASTGASGGYEQYF.

The chain joins TRBV10-3 to TRBJ1-1; 8 bases fit TRBD1. Losses at the gene ends were 6 bases for V and 0 bases for J; bases not matched to a gene: 6. Germline V gene data show CDR1 as ENHRY and CDR2 as SYGVKD. This CDR3 is 15 amino acids long. The CDR3 reads CAIRTGQGLNTEAFF. In DNA form, the CDR3 reads TGTGCCATCAGAACCGGACAGGGTCTGAACACTGAAGCTTTCTTT.

The rearrangement joins TRBV2 to TRBJ1-5, with 7 bases identical to TRBD1. Germline V gives CDR1 SNHLY, CDR2 FYNNEI. Trimming took 6 bases from V and 2 from J; bases not matched to a gene: 10. The CDR3 consists of 16 residues. The CDR3 bases are TGTGCCAGCAGAGACAGGGTTGGCCTCGGCAATCAGCCCCAGCATTTT. Encoded protein: CASRDRVGLGNQPQHF.

The chain couples TRBV5-1 to TRBJ2-7; TRBD2 agrees at 11 bases. The CDR3 is 16 amino acids. CDR1 and CDR2 from the germline V gene are SGHRS and YFSETQ. J lost 0 bases, V lost 0 bases, and 2 bases had no gene match. The CDR3 is CASSLVAGGPSYEQYF. In DNA, the CDR3 is TGCGCCAGCAGCTTGGTAGCGGGAGGGCCCTCCTACGAGCAGTACTTC.

The chain carries TRBV9 and TRBJ2-7; possibly TRBD2 for D (6 bases). The germline V and J ends were trimmed by 1 base and 5 bases, with 13 bases remaining between them. Germline V gives CDR1 SGDLS, CDR2 YYNGEE. The CDR3 consists of 14 residues. CDR3 bases: TGTGCCAGCAGCGTAAGGTGGGAGGTAAACGAGCAGTACTTC. It specifies CASSVRWEVNEQYF.

V and J are TRBV5-1 and TRBJ2-5, with 12 bases fitting TRBD1. The germline CDR1 and CDR2 sequences are SGHRS and YFSETQ. Trimming removed 0 bases from V and 5 bases from J; junction bases left unmatched: 11. The CDR3 totals 18 residues. The CDR3 DNA is TGCGCCAGCAGCTTGGCGGGGGACAGGGGGCGTCGTGCGGAGACCCAGTACTTC. Residues: CASSLAGDRGRRAETQYF.

CDR3 in DNA: TGTGCCTGGAGTGTCGGTGGGGCCAACGTCCTGACTTTC. Its translation: CAWSVGGANVLTF. The gene calls are TRBV30 and TRBJ2-6; D is uncertain. Germline CDR1 GTSNPN, CDR2 SVGIG (reference sequence). The ends were cut back, 0 bases at V and 3 bases at J, with 3 bases in the middle. This CDR3 spans 13 amino acids. The full variable domain, completed using reference TRBV30 and TRBJ2-6, is SQTIHQWPATLVQPVGSPLSLECTVEGTSNPNLYWYRQAAGRGLQLLFYSVGIGQISSEVPQNLSASRPQDRQFILSSKKLLLSDSGFYLCAWSVGGANVLTFGAGSRLTVL.

Only one count was recorded for this clone. CDR3 sequence (DNA): TGTGCCAGTAGTATAGGCCCAGGGCGGATTTTGGAGCAGTACTTC. Protein product: CASSIGPGRILEQYF. The rearrangement links TRBV19 to TRBJ2-7, with D possibly matching TRBD1 (5 bases). Germline-derived CDR1 and CDR2 are LNHDA and SQIVND (reference sequence). V shed 1 base and J shed 7 bases, with 17 bases lying between them. The CDR3 is 15 residues long.

As concerns this clone: Relative to the germline gene, one junction end is altered; a read error may explain this. This chain's CDR3 is CASSPGVSGSNEQFF. CDR3 nucleotide sequence: TGTGCTAGCAGCCCAGGCGTTAGCGGGAGCAATGAGCAGTTCTTC. The chain combines TRBV7-7 with TRBJ2-1; 9 nucleotides align to TRBD2. This CDR3 comprises 15 residues. Germline CDR1 reads SSHAT; CDR2 reads FNYEAQ (reference sequence). Full variable domain (rest looked up from reference TRBV7-7 and TRBJ2-1): GAGVSQSPRYKVTKRGQDVTLRCDPISSHATLYWYQQALGQGPEFLTYFNYEAQPDKSGLPSDRFSAERPEGSISTLTIQRTEQRDSAMYRCASSPGVSGSNEQFFGPGTRLTVL.

The chain carries TRBV2 and TRBJ2-3; 12 positions agree with TRBD2. CDR1 is SNHLY, CDR2 FYNNEI, per germline. The trim removed 5 bases at V and 1 base at J, leaving 4 bases unmatched. The CDR3 contains 16 residues. The chain's CDR3 is CASSLAGGLGTDTQYF. In DNA form, the CDR3 reads TGTGCCAGCAGTCTAGCGGGAGGGCTGGGCACAGATACGCAGTATTTT. The whole variable domain, filled in from reference TRBV2 and TRBJ2-3, reads EPEVTQTPSHQVTQMGQEVILRCVPISNHLYFYWYRQILGQKVEFLVSFYNNEISEKSEIFDDQFSVERPDGSNFTLKIRSTKLEDSAMYFCASSLAGGLGTDTQYFGPGTRLTVL.

The rearrangement uses TRBV7-2 and TRBJ2-5; the D gene is possibly TRBD1 (6 bases). This CDR3 is built from 17 residues. In germline, CDR1 is SGHTA, CDR2 FQGNSA. The V end lost 1 base, the J end lost 5 bases, and 20 bases lay between the germline ends. CDR3 residues: CASSLGRTASPVETQYF. CDR3 nucleotides: TGTGCCAGCAGCTTAGGAAGGACAGCCTCGCCAGTGGAGACCCAGTACTTC.